This TCR beta chain was obtained from a study of T cell changes during pregnancy in multiple sclerosis. V lost 4 bases and J lost 6; bases outside the gene matches: 5. Germline V gene lookup returns CDR1 MNHEY and CDR2 SVGAGI. CDR3 length: 13 amino acids. Clones were sequenced by immunoSEQ multiplex PCR, and TCRdb holds only the in-frame ones, with some missing. The sample consists of roughly 84,000 clones, 80% to 95% of them appearing once. This receptor was obtained from a female donor in good health, enrolled as a control in a pregnancy study. Sequences were derived from peripheral blood, sampled in the third trimester of pregnancy. This chain links TRBV6-5 with TRBJ1-1; 7 bases match TRBD1. The CDR3 here is CASSSRGEPEAFF. CDR3 nucleotides: TGTGCCAGCAGTTCCAGGGGGGAACCTGAAGCTTTCTTT.